The clone carrying this T cell receptor (beta chain) was counted ten times or more. As yet, its antigen is unknown. The sample belongs to a study of CD8 T cells in ankylosing spondylitis. Study observations and caveats: Within matched ankylosing spondylitis synovial fluid, disease-linked clones were reportedly significantly enriched.

TCRdb processed the 5' RACE reads anew with MiXCR; each CDR3 protein has one entry. The sample holds 350,000 or so distinct CDR3 sequences; approximately 10% are singletons and the top ten take roughly a tenth. This CDR3 comprises 11 residues. Trimming cost V 5 bases and J 2 bases, with 2 bases left between them. The rearrangement uses TRBV12-3 or TRBV12-4 and TRBJ2-3; unclear D gene. Sequencing input: blood, either unsorted or a sorted T cell fraction (not recorded which). The receptor was derived from a female donor with ankylosing spondylitis or in good health (not recorded which). In nucleotides, the CDR3 is TGTGCCAGCAGTATCACAGATACGCAGTATTTT. Translated, it gives CASSITDTQYF.